What follows describes a single T cell receptor (beta chain). This record comes from a study of blood T cell repertoires in COVID-19. Looking at the study overall: Sites across the United States, Italy and Spain contributed samples from acute and convalescent COVID-19.

CDR3 size: 14 residues. The germline V gene encodes CDR1 MDHEN and CDR2 SYDVKM. V lost 5 bases and J 6 bases, leaving 17 bases between the germline ends. The repertoire was sequenced with immunoSEQ multiplex PCR; TCRdb's copy has only in-frame clones and lacks some. This table holds 400,000 or so clones, over 75% found once. Sequenced: PBMCs or T cells enriched from blood (not recorded which). The J gene is TRBJ2-7, the V gene TRBV28; weak D call: TRBD1 (6 bases). The TCR comes from a man in his forties in a cohort exposed to, infected with or recovered from COVID-19 (not recorded which). The CDR3: CASSPIFRGGEQYF. For the CDR3, the DNA is TGTGCCAGCAGTCCTATATTCAGGGGCGGCGAGCAGTACTTC.